Listed below are T cell receptor beta chains from one sample, sequenced in a study of CD8 T cells in Susac syndrome. TCRdb passed the immunoSEQ multiplex PCR reads through MiXCR, listing each CDR3 protein once. The table lists about 150,000 distinct CDR3 sequences, just over 90% of them singletons, with about 0.073% in the top ten. The sample consisted of CD4+ T cells from PBMCs. These receptor sequences come from a human donor in good health. Both conserved end residues are trimmed from each CDR3.

j_call,v_call,cdr3_aa
TRBJ2-3,TRBV20-1,SARDTSGGADTQY
TRBJ2-7,TRBV3-1,ASSQEGGTYEQY
TRBJ1-4,TRBV7-9,ASSLVVGEKLF
TRBJ2-2,TRBV29-1,SVGGAAGELF
TRBJ2-5,TRBV11-3,ASSTTGIVGIEETQY
TRBJ1-5,TRBV29-1,SVEAGLGQPQH
TRBJ1-2,TRBV14,ASSLGLNYGYT
TRBJ2-3,TRBV28,ASRPPGGGFSDTQY
TRBJ1-4,TRBV20-1,SARDPLGQRKLF
TRBJ1-4,TRBV5-1,ASREGANEKLF
TRBJ2-7,TRBV7-9,ASSGTGLIEQY
TRBJ2-3,TRBV6-4,ASRGNRGGTQY
TRBJ1-5,TRBV12-3/TRBV12-4,ASRSGTANQPQH
TRBJ2-3,TRBV6-5,ASSRVLSTDTQY
TRBJ2-2,TRBV19,ASSIILGELF
TRBJ2-3,TRBV7-8,SLGSDTQY
TRBJ1-2,TRBV2,ASSGSSKVTGGRANYGYT
TRBJ1-2,TRBV28,ASSRMRQSPYT
TRBJ1-5,TRBV24-1,ATSDRTRGSNQPQH
TRBJ2-1,TRBV6-2/TRBV6-3,ASRSDRGPYNEQF
TRBJ2-7,TRBV28,ASSFSDRGEQY
TRBJ2-5,TRBV7-3,ASSFDRGETQY
TRBJ2-7,TRBV20-1,SAPGLAAFYEQY
TRBJ2-7,TRBV2,ARGTKYYEQY
TRBJ1-2,TRBV20-1,SAGTGVGYT
TRBJ1-3,TRBV2,ASSPSGNTIY
TRBJ2-7,TRBV10-3,AISVQSYEQY
TRBJ2-7,TRBV2,ASSKVISSYEQY
TRBJ2-5,TRBV20-1,SARDAGKETQY
TRBJ2-7,TRBV30,AWRDDSYSYEQY
TRBJ1-1,TRBV5-1,ASSFRQTEVSTEAF
TRBJ1-5,TRBV5-1,ASSLDLNGNQPQH
TRBJ2-5,TRBV7-9,ASTEVAGRKETQY
TRBJ2-7,TRBV3-1,ASSPVGPRGNEQY
TRBJ1-5,TRBV12-3/TRBV12-4,ASSLVNRGVNQPQH
TRBJ1-1,TRBV19,ASSIIGETEAF
TRBJ2-3,TRBV6-4,ASSESYTDTQY
TRBJ2-5,TRBV6-2/TRBV6-3,ASSLFSGTEETQY
TRBJ2-7,TRBV7-2,ASTIRGTGSYEQY
TRBJ1-4,TRBV7-9,ASSWGRTGGEKLF
TRBJ2-3,TRBV7-2,ASSFVTDTQY
TRBJ1-1,TRBV6-1,ASSPGADGVTEAF
TRBJ2-5,TRBV24-1,ATSDSGGAGETQY
TRBJ2-7,TRBV10-3,AITPNENSDEQY
TRBJ2-1,TRBV30,AWEIPGTSKGVQF
TRBJ2-2,TRBV3-1,ATSPGVPTGELF